These 20 T cell receptor beta chains were all obtained from the same sample, sequenced in a study of metastatic and nonmetastatic thyroid tumors (TCRdb year 2020). No treatment had been received by any patient before thyroid surgery. Libraries were made using PCR. Sequenced on an Illumina HiSeq 4000. TCRdb's own reprocessing of the public reads used fastp at Q25 and MiXCR and kept productive beta chains. In all, the sample holds 70,000 or so clones, and 14% of those were seen once. The ten largest clonotypes hold approximately 7% of the sample. Sequencing was done on a sample of blood. The receptors come from a male donor with papillary thyroid cancer or a benign thyroid nodule (not recorded which). Some clones in this sample may be carry-over from other donors' samples.

As to this clone: Compared with germline, one end of the junction differs, possibly owing to a read error. The chain couples TRBV5-1 to TRBJ2-7; D perhaps matches TRBD1 (6 bases). CDR3 length: 15 amino acids. Germline V CDR1 and CDR2: SGHRS, YFSETQ. CDR3 amino acids: CASSLLAGVYYEHYF. The CDR3 DNA reads TGCGCCAGCAGCTTGCTGGCAGGGGTCTACTACGAGCATTACTTC.

This clone occurred many times. CDR3 bases: TGTGCCAGCAGGAAAGGACAGGTTACCTACGAGCAGTACTTC. Protein: CASRKGQVTYEQYF. The chain carries TRBV28 and TRBJ2-7; TRBD1 matches at 7 bases. CDR1 MDHEN and CDR2 SYDVKM come from the germline V gene. This CDR3 is 14 amino acids long. The ends lost 6 bases at V and 2 bases at J; junction bases unmatched: 7.

Comments on this clone: This clone may be a read error of a much larger clone one base away. V gene TRBV7-6 combines with J gene TRBJ2-3; the match to TRBD1 covers 8 bases. The CDR3 loop spans 19 amino acids. From germline, CDR1 is SGHVS and CDR2 FNYEAQ. V dropped 5 bases and J dropped 0; count of bases not matched to a gene: 16. The CDR3 coding sequence is TGTGCCAGCAGCAGACAGGGGACAGTGGCGCGTCCTAGCACAGATACGCAGTATTTT. Protein sequence: CASSRQGTVARPSTDTQYF. Variable domain in full (rest from reference TRBV7-6 and TRBJ2-3): GAGVSQSPRYKVTKRGQDVALRCDPISGHVSLYWYRQALGQGPEFLTYFNYEAQQDKSGLPNDRFSAERPEGSISTLTIQRTEQRDSAMYRCASSRQGTVARPSTDTQYFGPGTRLTVL.

On this clone: One end of the junction varies from germline; a read error may be responsible. The chain combines TRBV19 with TRBJ1-1, with D uncertain. Germline V gene lookup returns CDR1 LNHDA and CDR2 SQIVND (reference sequence). The CDR3 contains 16 residues. The CDR3 nucleotides read TGTGCCAGTATTATACATTCGCCGTGGGCGGTGGCTGAAGCTTTCTTT. Its protein product is CASIIHSPWAVAEAFF.

Ten or more counts support this clone. The identical CDR3 is also encoded by other nucleotide sequences in the sample. The CDR3: CASRGGRDTDTQYF. For the CDR3, the DNA is TGTGCCAGCAGGGGGGGGCGCGACACAGATACGCAGTATTTT. The gene calls are TRBV6-1 and TRBJ2-3; possible D gene TRBD2, 7 bases. Looked up from germline, CDR1 is MNHNS and CDR2 is SASEGT. Trimming removed 6 bases from V and 2 bases from J, with 12 bases in between. The CDR3 has 14 amino acids.

This clone occurred many times. The chain joins TRBV5-1 to TRBJ2-1, with TRBD2 matching 8 bases. This CDR3 is built from 16 residues. Germline V gene lookup returns CDR1 SGHRS and CDR2 YFSETQ. V dropped 0 bases and J dropped 1; count of bases not matched to a gene: 3. The CDR3 spells CASSLVVAGSYNEQFF. The CDR3 DNA reads as TGCGCCAGCAGCTTGGTAGTAGCGGGATCCTACAATGAGCAGTTCTTC.

This clone was seen once. The rearrangement uses TRBV11-2 and TRBJ2-6; perhaps TRBD1 as D (7 bases). The V gene lost 1 base and the J gene lost 5 bases, with 18 bases spanning the gap. CDR3 length: 18 amino acids. Germline assignment: CDR1 SGHAT and CDR2 FQNNGV. CDR3 loop: CASSLGGQGGTRANVLTF. CDR3 nucleotides: TGTGCCAGCAGCTTAGGGGGCCAGGGGGGTACTCGGGCCAACGTCCTGACTTTC.

This clone occurred many times. The V call is TRBV5-1, the J call TRBJ1-1, with a weak D call TRBD1 (5 bases). V dropped 1 base and J dropped 4 bases, with 8 bases sitting between them. Looked up from germline, CDR1 is SGHRS and CDR2 is YFSETQ. The CDR3 contains 13 residues. The CDR3 nucleotides are TGCGCCAGCAGCTTGCGGGGGGGCACTGAAGCTTTCTTT. Protein product: CASSLRGGTEAFF.

In this sample, this clone turned up once. The chain links TRBV27 to TRBJ2-7, with no clear D. Germline V gene lookup returns CDR1 MNHEY and CDR2 SMNVEV (reference sequence). Trimming removed 3 bases at V and 2 bases at J, with 8 bases between. The CDR3 spans 13 residues. The CDR3 nucleotides read TGTGCCAGCAGTTTTGGCTCCACCTACGAGCAGTACTTC. Its translation is CASSFGSTYEQYF.

This clone was picked up many times. The chain uses TRBV20-1 and TRBJ2-3; D unclear. The V and J ends lost 6 bases and 2 bases respectively, with 15 bases between them. Germline V gene lookup returns CDR1 DFQATT and CDR2 SNEGSKA (reference sequence). CDR3 length: 14 amino acids. DNA for the CDR3: TGCAGTGCCCAAAGTGGTAAGTACACAGATACGCAGTATTTT. Its translation is CSAQSGKYTDTQYF.

This clone was counted many times. The rearrangement links TRBV28 to TRBJ1-1; D is possibly TRBD1 (6 bases). V was clipped by 2 bases and J by 6 bases, with 13 bases between them. The CDR3 extends over 14 amino acids. From germline, CDR1 is MDHEN and CDR2 SYDVKM. The CDR3 bases are TGTGCCAGCAGTTTAATGAGGGGGGATGCTGAAGCTTTCTTT. Residues: CASSLMRGDAEAFF.

There are many counts of this clone. The V and J genes are TRBV6-6 and TRBJ2-5, with D maybe TRBD2 (5 bases). V was clipped by 3 bases and J by 5 bases, with 13 bases between them. The CDR3 is made up of 14 amino acids. In germline, CDR1 is MNHNY, CDR2 SVGAGI (reference sequence). CDR3 in amino acids: CASSYSRSGETQYF. The CDR3 DNA reads TGTGCCAGCAGTTATAGCCGCTCGGGGGAGACCCAGTACTTC.

There are a few counts of this clone. Relative to the germline gene, one junction end is altered; a read error may explain this. The chain employs TRBV6-1 and TRBJ1-1, with TRBD1 matching 12 bases. This CDR3 comprises 17 residues. CDR1 and CDR2 from the germline V gene are MNHNS and SASEGT. CDR3 loop: CASRAGTGGAVNTEALF. The DNA of the CDR3 is TGTGCCAGCAGAGCAGGGACAGGGGGCGCGGTGAACACTGAAGCTTTATTT.

This clone was found many times. V gene TRBV20-1 combines with J gene TRBJ1-2, with D unresolved. CDR1 is DFQATT, CDR2 SNEGSKA, per germline (reference sequence). Trimming removed 1 base at V and 0 bases at J, with 9 bases between. The CDR3 is 14 residues long. The CDR3 nucleotides are TGCAGTGCTAGAGTTTCTAACTCTAACTATGGCTACACCTTC. It specifies CSARVSNSNYGYTF.

This clone came up many times. The gene calls are TRBV27 and TRBJ2-7; TRBD2 matches at 10 bases. Germline V gene sequence: CDR1 MNHEY, CDR2 SMNVEV (reference sequence). CDR3 length: 15 amino acids. The junction had 10 bases not matched to a gene; V was cut back by 5 bases and J by 6 bases. CDR3 nucleotide sequence: TGTGCCAGCAGTGCGCTAGCGGGAGAGTATCCCGAGCAGTACTTC. This gives the protein CASSALAGEYPEQYF.

The chain links TRBV7-3 to TRBJ2-7; 11 nucleotides agree with TRBD2. The germline V gene has CDR1 SGHTA and CDR2 FQGTGA. This CDR3 has 18 residues. The CDR3 region is CASSLTIAGGSGSYEQYV. The CDR3 DNA sequence: TGTGCCAGCAGCTTAACGATAGCGGGAGGGTCCGGCTCCTACGAGCAGTATGTC.

In its sample, this clone was seen many times. V gene TRBV20-1 combines with J gene TRBJ2-7; TRBD1 aligns across 8 bases. Unmatched junction bases numbered 4, after V lost 0 bases and J lost 3 bases. CDR3 length: 14 amino acids. CDR1 is DFQATT and CDR2 is SNEGSKA in the germline V gene (reference sequence). The CDR3 sequence: CSARDRGQVYEQYF. The CDR3 DNA reads TGCAGTGCTAGAGATAGGGGACAGGTCTACGAGCAGTACTTC.

This clone has a handful of counts. The CDR3 coding sequence is TGTGCCAGTAGTCTAAGCCCGCCAGGGGGCCTCACAGATACGCAGTATTTT. Translation: CASSLSPPGGLTDTQYF. V gene TRBV19 combines with J gene TRBJ2-3; 8 positions agree with TRBD1. Germline values: CDR1 LNHDA, CDR2 SQIVND (reference sequence). The V gene end was trimmed by 5 bases and the J gene end by 2 bases; junction bases not matched to a gene: 12. The CDR3 has 17 residues.

This clone was counted at least ten times. The V gene is TRBV20-1, the J gene TRBJ2-6, with D possibly called TRBD1 or TRBD2 (5 bases each). Germline assignment: CDR1 DFQATT and CDR2 SNEGSKA (reference sequence). Trimming stripped 0 bases from V and 4 bases from J, with 13 bases between. This CDR3 is 16 amino acids long. The CDR3 sequence: CSARDIGGWGANVLTF. The CDR3 coding sequence is TGCAGTGCTAGAGATATTGGGGGTTGGGGGGCCAACGTCCTGACTTTC.

This clone was counted at least ten times. The chain couples TRBV7-2 to TRBJ2-5, with TRBD1 matching over 10 bases. Germline values: CDR1 SGHTA, CDR2 FQGNSA. The CDR3 covers 16 residues. V was pared by 1 base and J by 5 bases, with 7 bases of the junction left unmatched. The CDR3 loop reads CASSLGRTGGLETQYF. The DNA of the CDR3 is TGTGCCAGCAGCTTAGGAAGGACAGGGGGGCTGGAGACCCAGTACTTC. The variable domain in full, completed from reference TRBV7-2 and TRBJ2-5, reads GAGVSQSPSNKVTEKGKDVELRCDPISGHTALYWYRQSLGQGLEFLIYFQGNSAPDKSGLPSDRFSAERTGGSVSTLTIQRTQQEDSAVYLCASSLGRTGGLETQYFGPGTRLLVL.